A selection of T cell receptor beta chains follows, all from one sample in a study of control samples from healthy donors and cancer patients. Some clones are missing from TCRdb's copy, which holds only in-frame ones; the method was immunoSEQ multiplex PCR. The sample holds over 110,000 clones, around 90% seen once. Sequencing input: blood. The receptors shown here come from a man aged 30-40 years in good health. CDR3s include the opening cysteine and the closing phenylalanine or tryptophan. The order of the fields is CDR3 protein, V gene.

CDR3: CASRDGQVLTEAFF; V: TRBV6-5
CDR3: CAWNGQGGAEAFF; V: TRBV30
CDR3: CASRSLTEAFF; V: TRBV6-5
CDR3: CSVVKMLSSTEAFF; V: TRBV29-1
CDR3: CASNEVGGRPYNEQFF; V: TRBV27
CDR3: CASSLGTSGSYNEQFF; V: TRBV11-1
CDR3: CATSGDRSNEKLFF; V: TRBV15
CDR3: CATSDLRGTDYGYTF; V: TRBV24-1
CDR3: CASSPYNSGANVLTF; V: TRBV6-5
CDR3: CASGGRTYEQYF; V: TRBV27
CDR3: CASSDSTGANVLTF; V: TRBV6-4
CDR3: CASSPGRIYGYTF; V: TRBV7-2
CDR3: CASSAGQGSIYGYTF; V: TRBV2
CDR3: CSVGTGTGYNEQFF; V: TRBV29-1
CDR3: CASSKEREGLSEQFF; V: TRBV6-5
CDR3: CASRPKTGTPYEQYF; V: TRBV27
CDR3: CASSSRTSGGYNEQFF; V: TRBV7-9
CDR3: CASSSSGTGAYNEQFF; V: TRBV28
CDR3: CASSLDRRTEAFF; V: TRBV6-5
CDR3: CATSDLRGSGSVYTQYF; V: TRBV24-1
CDR3: CASSISGTGNSPLHF; V: TRBV19
CDR3: CASSSGMVETQYF; V: TRBV12-3/TRBV12-4
CDR3: CASRKSRAATGELFF; V: TRBV10-2
CDR3: CASSISENTEAFF; V: TRBV19
CDR3: CATSRDTRFEQYF; V: TRBV15
CDR3: CSASISGDYNEQFF; V: TRBV20-1
CDR3: CASSSYREGDYGYTF; V: TRBV28
CDR3: CASSLPGFYGWTF; V: TRBV12-3/TRBV12-4
CDR3: CARRSGLAGASEQFF; V: TRBV5-3
CDR3: CASSLTQPWETQYF; V: TRBV7-9
CDR3: CASSGQGALNYGYTF; V: TRBV6-6
CDR3: CASSYRTGANEQFF; V: TRBV11-2
CDR3: CASSYQGDIGYGYGYTF; V: TRBV5-1
CDR3: CASSLRGRVAEAFF; V: TRBV28
CDR3: CASSQDMLVSAGVSYNEQFF; V: TRBV4-1
CDR3: CASMSRSRPEQYF; V: TRBV27
CDR3: CASSLQPGGTPLHF; V: TRBV27
CDR3: CASSLWGGRGDTEAFF; V: TRBV28
CDR3: CASSQKLTLAEAKNIQYF; V: TRBV4-1
CDR3: CASGPYRSYTEAFF; V: TRBV12-5
CDR3: CASSEQTVSGELFF; V: TRBV2
CDR3: CASSQVGTGGEQYF; V: TRBV3-1/TRBV3-2
CDR3: CASSQTLAGMTDTQYF; V: TRBV4-2
CDR3: CASSVQGYTEAFF; V: TRBV7-2
CDR3: CASSVAGEGETQYF; V: TRBV25-1
CDR3: CASSGVRTGELFF; V: TRBV11-3
CDR3: CASSQASGIGSPLHF; V: TRBV4-1
CDR3: CASSLFSGRGKDEQFF; V: TRBV27
CDR3: CASTLGRLEQFF; V: TRBV12-3/TRBV12-4
CDR3: CASLQGEPNQPQHF; V: TRBV6-5
CDR3: CASSDSLAGVQETQYF; V: TRBV10-1
CDR3: CSASSPGSGANVLTF; V: TRBV20-1
CDR3: CASISGGPSNQPQHF; V: TRBV28